What follows are 9 T cell receptor beta chains derived from one specimen sequenced in a study of T cell repertoires in cytomegalovirus infection. Antigens for these TCRs are unknown. In TCRdb, the reads were re-called with MiXCR into one record per CDR3 protein. The table shows roughly 800,000 distinct CDR3 sequences, with about 29% occurring only once. The material sequenced was cultured CD8+ T cells from PBMCs, taken from culture after CMV antigen stimulation. Receptor source: a human donor in good health (CMV status not recorded). Some clones in this sample may be carry-over from other donors' samples.

This clonotype appeared once. The CDR3 loop is CASSYAPTGEGYTF. CDR3 nucleotide sequence: TGTGCCAGCAGTTACGCACCTACAGGGGAGGGCTACACCTTC. V and J are TRBV6-6 and TRBJ1-2; 7 bases are shared with TRBD1. J gave up 8 bases and V 2 bases, and 8 bases lay outside the gene matches. CDR3 length equals 14 residues. Germline V CDR1 and CDR2: MNHNY, SVGAGI (reference sequence).

This clonotype was seen at least ten times. The chain uses TRBV6-2 or TRBV6-3 and TRBJ2-7, with D maybe TRBD1 (6 bases). This CDR3 is built from 19 residues. Trimming left V 0 bases short and J 4 bases short, with 25 bases between. Germline CDR1 reads MNHEY; CDR2 reads SVGEGT. CDR3 in DNA: TGTGCCAGCAGTTACTCGAGACAGGATCCCTCTTCTGTGAATTACGAGCAGTACGTC. Translating gives CASSYSRQDPSSVNYEQYV.

The chain uses TRBV20-1 and TRBJ1-1; 7 bases line up with TRBD1. The CDR3 is 14 residues long. Looked up from germline, CDR1 is DFQATT and CDR2 is SNEGSKA (reference sequence). Trimming took 5 bases from V and 5 from J; bases not matched to a gene: 11. CDR3 sequence reads: CSADRERVFTEAFF. Here the CDR3 DNA reads TGCAGTGCTGACAGGGAGAGGGTGTTTACTGAAGCTTTCTTT.

This clonotype was counted between two and nine times. The chain joins TRBV19 to TRBJ1-1; tentative D call: TRBD1 (6 bases). The V gene's germline CDR1 is LNHDA and CDR2 SQIVND (reference sequence). V lost 7 bases and J 2 bases, leaving 20 bases between the germline ends. This CDR3 has 16 amino acids. CDR3 in DNA: TGTGCCAGTACTCTTCAACCGGGACACGGAAACACTGAAGCTTTCTTT. It specifies CASTLQPGHGNTEAFF.

This clonotype was detected many times. The chain employs TRBV7-2 and TRBJ2-5; TRBD2 is a possible D gene (6 bases). The CDR3 sequence is 12 residues long. From germline, CDR1 is SGHTA and CDR2 FQGNSA. Trimming took 5 bases from V and 8 from J, leaving 12 bases between them. The CDR3 DNA sequence: TGTGCCAGCAGCCCCCCCGGGGGAACCCAGTACTTC. Translation gives CASSPPGGTQYF.

This clonotype was found many times. This rearrangement joins TRBV7-8 to TRBJ1-5; D might be TRBD1 (5 bases). V shed 3 bases and J shed 3 bases, with 12 bases lying between them. CDR1 is SGHVS and CDR2 is FQNEAQ in the germline V gene. The CDR3 extends over 15 amino acids. The CDR3 coding sequence is TGTGCCAGCAGCTTGGGGGAGGGAATCAATCAGCCCCAGCATTTT. It yields the protein CASSLGEGINQPQHF.

There are a few counts of this clonotype. V gene TRBV7-9 combines with J gene TRBJ2-5; D unclear. CDR3 length: 14 amino acids. Germline CDR1 and CDR2: SEHNR and FQNEAQ (reference sequence). V was clipped by 2 bases and J by 2 bases, with 9 bases between them. The CDR3 loop reads CASSLKTPQETQYF. The CDR3 nucleotides read TGTGCCAGCAGCTTAAAGACACCTCAAGAGACCCAGTACTTC.

This clonotype has just a few counts. V gene TRBV29-1 combines with J gene TRBJ1-5; D unclear. Germline CDR1 is SQVTM and CDR2 is ANQGSEA. The CDR3 loop spans 13 amino acids. Trimming shortened V by 3 bases and J by 2 bases, and 8 bases separated the two germline ends. The CDR3 region has the DNA TGCAGCGTTGATGAGGGTGGCAATCAGCCCCAGCATTTT. Translation: CSVDEGGNQPQHF.

The rearrangement uses TRBV12-3 or TRBV12-4 and TRBJ2-2; the match to TRBD2 covers 11 bases. The V and J ends lost 7 bases and 0 bases, in that order; junction bases with no gene match: 10. The CDR3 runs 18 residues. The CDR3 region has the DNA TGTGCCAGCACCTCGGGACTAGCGGCGAAAACGAACACCGGGGAGCTGTTTTTT. Translating gives CASTSGLAAKTNTGELFF.